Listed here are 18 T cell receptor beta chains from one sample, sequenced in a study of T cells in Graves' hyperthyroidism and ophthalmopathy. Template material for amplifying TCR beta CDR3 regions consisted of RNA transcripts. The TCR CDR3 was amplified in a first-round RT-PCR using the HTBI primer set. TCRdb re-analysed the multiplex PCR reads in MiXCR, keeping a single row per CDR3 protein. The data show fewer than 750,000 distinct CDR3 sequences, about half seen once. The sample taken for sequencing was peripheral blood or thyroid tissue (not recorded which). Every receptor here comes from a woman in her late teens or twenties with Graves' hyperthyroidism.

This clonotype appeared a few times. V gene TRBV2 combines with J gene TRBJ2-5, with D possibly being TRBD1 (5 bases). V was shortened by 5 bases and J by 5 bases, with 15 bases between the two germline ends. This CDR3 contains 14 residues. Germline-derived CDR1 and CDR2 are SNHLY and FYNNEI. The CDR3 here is CASSFETAGETQYF. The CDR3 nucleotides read TGTGCCAGCAGTTTTGAGACAGCCGGCGAGACCCAGTACTTC.

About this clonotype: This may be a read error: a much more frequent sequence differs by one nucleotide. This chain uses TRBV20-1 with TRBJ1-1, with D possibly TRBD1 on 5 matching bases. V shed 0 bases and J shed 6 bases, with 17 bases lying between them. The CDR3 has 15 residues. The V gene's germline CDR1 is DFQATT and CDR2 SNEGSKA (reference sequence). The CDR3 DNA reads TGCAGTGCTAGAGACCACCCCCAGGGAGACTCTGAAGCTTTCTTT. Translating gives CSARDHPQGDSEAFF.

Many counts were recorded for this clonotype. The CDR3 is CATSDRDRGYEQYF. The CDR3 bases are TGTGCCACCAGCGACCGGGACAGGGGGTACGAGCAGTACTTC. This rearrangement joins TRBV15 to TRBJ2-7; 11 bases agree with TRBD1. The CDR3 is made up of 14 amino acids. V was clipped by 5 bases and J by 4 bases; unmatched bases: 4. Germline CDR1 and CDR2: LNHNV and YYDKDF (reference sequence).

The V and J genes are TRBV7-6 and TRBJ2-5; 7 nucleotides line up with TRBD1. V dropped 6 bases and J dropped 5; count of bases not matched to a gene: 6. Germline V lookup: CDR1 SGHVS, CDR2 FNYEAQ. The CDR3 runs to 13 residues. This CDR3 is CASRSGTVETQYF. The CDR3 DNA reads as TGTGCCAGCAGATCCGGGACAGTGGAGACCCAGTACTTC. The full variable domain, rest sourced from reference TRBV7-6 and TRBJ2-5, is GAGVSQSPRYKVTKRGQDVALRCDPISGHVSLYWYRQALGQGPEFLTYFNYEAQQDKSGLPNDRFSAERPEGSISTLTIQRTEQRDSAMYRCASRSGTVETQYFGPGTRLLVL.

CDR3 nucleotides: TGTGCCACCAGTGATCCCCGGGTTGGAAACACCATATATTTT. Its translation: CATSDPRVGNTIYF. The chain joins TRBV24-1 to TRBJ1-3, with D unresolved. V lost 3 bases, J lost 3 bases, and 8 bases lay in between. The CDR3 extends over 14 amino acids. Germline V gene lookup returns CDR1 KGHDR and CDR2 SFDVKD.

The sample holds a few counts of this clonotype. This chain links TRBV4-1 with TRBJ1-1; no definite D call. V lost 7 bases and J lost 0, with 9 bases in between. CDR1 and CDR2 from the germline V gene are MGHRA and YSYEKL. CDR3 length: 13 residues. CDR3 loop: CASTKALNTEAFF. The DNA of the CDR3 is TGCGCCAGCACAAAGGCTTTGAACACTGAAGCTTTCTTT.

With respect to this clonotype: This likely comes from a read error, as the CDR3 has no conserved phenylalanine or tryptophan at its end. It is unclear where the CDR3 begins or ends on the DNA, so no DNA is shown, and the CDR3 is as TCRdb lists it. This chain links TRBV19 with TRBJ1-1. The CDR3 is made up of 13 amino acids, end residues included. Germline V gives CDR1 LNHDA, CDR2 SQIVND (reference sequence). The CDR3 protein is CASSPDIYTEAYS.

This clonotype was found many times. CDR3: CASSLAPSLVDTEAFF. Written as DNA, the CDR3 is TGTGCCAGCAGCTTAGCCCCGTCCCTGGTGGACACTGAAGCTTTCTTT. V and J are TRBV7-9 and TRBJ1-1; D not resolved. Deletions cut 0 bases from V and 3 bases from J, with 14 bases between. CDR3 length: 16 amino acids. Germline V gene data show CDR1 as SEHNR and CDR2 as FQNEAQ (reference sequence).

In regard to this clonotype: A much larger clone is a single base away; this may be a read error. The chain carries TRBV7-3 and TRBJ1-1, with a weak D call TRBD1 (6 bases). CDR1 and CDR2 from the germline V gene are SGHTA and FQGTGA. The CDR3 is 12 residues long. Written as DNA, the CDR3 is TGTGCCAGCAGCTCTTGGGACACTGAAGCTCTCTTT. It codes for CASSSWDTEALF.

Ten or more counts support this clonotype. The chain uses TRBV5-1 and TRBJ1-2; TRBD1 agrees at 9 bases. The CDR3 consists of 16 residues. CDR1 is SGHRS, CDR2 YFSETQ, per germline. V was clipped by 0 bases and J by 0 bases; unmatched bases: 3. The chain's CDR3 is CASSLGQGDANYGYTF. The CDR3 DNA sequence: TGCGCCAGCAGCTTGGGACAGGGGGACGCTAACTATGGCTACACCTTC.

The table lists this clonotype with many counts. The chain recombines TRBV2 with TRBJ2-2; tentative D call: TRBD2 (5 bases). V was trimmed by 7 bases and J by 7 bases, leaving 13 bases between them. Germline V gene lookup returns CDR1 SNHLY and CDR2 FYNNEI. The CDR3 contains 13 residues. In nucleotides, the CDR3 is TGTGCCAGCAAGTATCTAGCAATCGGGGAGCTGTTTTTT. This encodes CASKYLAIGELFF.

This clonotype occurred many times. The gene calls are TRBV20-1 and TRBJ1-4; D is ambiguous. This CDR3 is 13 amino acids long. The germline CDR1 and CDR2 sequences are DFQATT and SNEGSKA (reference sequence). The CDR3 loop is CSGRWRGAEKLFF. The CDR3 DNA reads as TGCAGCGGACGCTGGCGAGGAGCTGAAAAACTGTTTTTT.

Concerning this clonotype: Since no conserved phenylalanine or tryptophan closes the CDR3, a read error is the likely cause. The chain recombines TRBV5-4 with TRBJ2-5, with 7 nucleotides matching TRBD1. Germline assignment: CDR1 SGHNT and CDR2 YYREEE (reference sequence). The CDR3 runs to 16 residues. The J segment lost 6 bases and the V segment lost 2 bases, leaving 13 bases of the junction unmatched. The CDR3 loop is CASSLVGGPGGQTQYL. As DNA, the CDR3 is TGTGCCAGCAGCTTAGTAGGCGGTCCAGGGGGACAGACCCAGTACCTA.

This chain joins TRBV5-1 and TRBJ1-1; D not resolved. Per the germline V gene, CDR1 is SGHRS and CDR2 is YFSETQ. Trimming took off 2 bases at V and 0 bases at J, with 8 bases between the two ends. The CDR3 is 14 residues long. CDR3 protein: CASSFETVNTEAFF. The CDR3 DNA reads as TGCGCCAGCAGCTTCGAGACGGTGAACACTGAAGCTTTCTTT.

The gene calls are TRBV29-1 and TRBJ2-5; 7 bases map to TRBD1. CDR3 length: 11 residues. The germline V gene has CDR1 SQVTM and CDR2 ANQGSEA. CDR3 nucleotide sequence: TGCAGTCGGGGACAGCAAGAGACCCAGTACTTC. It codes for CSRGQQETQYF.

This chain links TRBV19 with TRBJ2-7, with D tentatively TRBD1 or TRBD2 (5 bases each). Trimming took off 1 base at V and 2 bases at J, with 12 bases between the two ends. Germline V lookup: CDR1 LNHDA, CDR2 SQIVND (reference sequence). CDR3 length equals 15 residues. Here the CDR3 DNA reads TGTGCCAGTAGTATAGGGGCGAGGGGTACCTACGAGCAGTACTTC. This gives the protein CASSIGARGTYEQYF. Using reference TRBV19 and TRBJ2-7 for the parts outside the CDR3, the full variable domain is DGGITQSPKYLFRKEGQNVTLSCEQNLNHDAMYWYRQDPGQGLRLIYYSQIVNDFQKGDIAEGYSVSREKKESFPLTVTSAQKNPTAFYLCASSIGARGTYEQYFGPGTRLTVT.

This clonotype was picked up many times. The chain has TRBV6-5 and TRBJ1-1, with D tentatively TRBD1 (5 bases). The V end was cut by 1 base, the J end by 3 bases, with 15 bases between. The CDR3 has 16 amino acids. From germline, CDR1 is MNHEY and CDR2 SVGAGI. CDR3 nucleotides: TGTGCCAGCAGTTACTTTCTGGGGCTTCAGGACACTGAAGCTTTCTTT. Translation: CASSYFLGLQDTEAFF.

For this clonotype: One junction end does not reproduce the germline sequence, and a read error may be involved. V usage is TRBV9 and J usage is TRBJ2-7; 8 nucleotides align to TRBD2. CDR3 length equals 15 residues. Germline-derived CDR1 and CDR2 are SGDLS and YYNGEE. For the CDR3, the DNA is TGTGCCAGTAGGCGAGCGGGGGCGAACACCGGGGAGCTGTACTTC. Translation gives CASRRAGANTGELYF.